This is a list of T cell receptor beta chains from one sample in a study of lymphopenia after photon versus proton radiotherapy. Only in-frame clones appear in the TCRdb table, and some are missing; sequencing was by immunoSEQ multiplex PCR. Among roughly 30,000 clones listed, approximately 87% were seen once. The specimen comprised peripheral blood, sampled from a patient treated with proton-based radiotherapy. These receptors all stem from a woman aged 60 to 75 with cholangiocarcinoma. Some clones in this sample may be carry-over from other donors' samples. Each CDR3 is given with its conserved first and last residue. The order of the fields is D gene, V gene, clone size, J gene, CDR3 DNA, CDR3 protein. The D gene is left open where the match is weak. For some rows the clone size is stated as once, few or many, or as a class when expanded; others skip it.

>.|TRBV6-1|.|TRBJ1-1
TGTGCCAGCAGTGAATGGGGCAAGAACACTGAAGCTTTCTTT
CASSEWGKNTEAFF
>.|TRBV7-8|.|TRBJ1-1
TGTGCCAGCAGCTTAGTAGCGCCGATGAACACTGAAGCTTTCTTT
CASSLVAPMNTEAFF
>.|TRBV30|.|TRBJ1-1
TGTGCCTGGAGTCCTGGCAGTCAGAACACTGAAGCTTTCTTT
CAWSPGSQNTEAFF
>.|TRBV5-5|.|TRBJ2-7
TGTGCCAGCAGCCCCCCTTCGCGGTACGAGCAGTACTTC
CASSPPSRYEQYF
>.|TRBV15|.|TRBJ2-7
TGTGCCACCAGCAGCAAAGACGGGACACAGTACTTC
CATSSKDGTQYF
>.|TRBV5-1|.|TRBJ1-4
TGCGCCAGCAGCTTGGGTCCGGGAAGTAATGAAAAACTGTTTTTT
CASSLGPGSNEKLFF
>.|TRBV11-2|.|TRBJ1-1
TGTGCCAGCAGCTTAGTGGCGGGGTTCGGCACTGAAGCTTTCTTT
CASSLVAGFGTEAFF
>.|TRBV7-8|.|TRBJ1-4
TGTGCCAGCAGCTCAATGACCTCCTCTGAAAAACTGTTTTTT
CASSSMTSSEKLFF
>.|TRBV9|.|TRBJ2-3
TGTGCCAGCAGCGTTGGGAGAATATCAGATACGCAGTATTTT
CASSVGRISDTQYF
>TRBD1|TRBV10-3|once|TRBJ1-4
TGTGCCATCGGACAGGGCTATGAAAAACTGTTTTTT
CAIGQGYEKLFF
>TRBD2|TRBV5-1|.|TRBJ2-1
TGCGCCAGCACGGACCTAGCGGGAGCGAATGAGCAGTTCTTC
CASTDLAGANEQFF
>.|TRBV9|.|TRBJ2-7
TGTGCCAGCAGCTTAGCTCCGGACATAGGGGAGCAGTACTTC
CASSLAPDIGEQYF
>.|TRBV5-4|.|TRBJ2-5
TGTGCCAGCAGCTTGGCCGTGGACGGACAAGAGACCCAGTACTTC
CASSLAVDGQETQYF
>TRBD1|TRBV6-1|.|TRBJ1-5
TGTGCCAGCAGTGATCGGGGACAGGGAAATCAGCCCCAGCATTTT
CASSDRGQGNQPQHF
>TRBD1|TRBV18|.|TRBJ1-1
TGTGCCAGCTCACCAGGACAGGCAGGGAACACTGAAGCTTTCTTT
CASSPGQAGNTEAFF
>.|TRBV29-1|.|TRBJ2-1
TGCAGCGTTGAAGATTCCCAAGCATCCTACAATGAGCAGTTCTTC
CSVEDSQASYNEQFF
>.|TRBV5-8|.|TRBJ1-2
TGTGCCACCGACTATGGCTACACCTTC
CATDYGYTF
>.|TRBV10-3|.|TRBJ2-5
TGTGCCATCAGTGAGTCCGTTTGGGAGACCCAGTACTTC
CAISESVWETQYF
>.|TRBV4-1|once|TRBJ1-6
TGCGCCAGCAGCCATGGTGGGAAGACCTATAATTCACCCCTCCACTTT
CASSHGGKTYNSPLHF
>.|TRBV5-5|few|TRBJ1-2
TGTGCCAGCAGCTTTTCATCCAGGAATAACTATGGCTACACCTTC
CASSFSSRNNYGYTF
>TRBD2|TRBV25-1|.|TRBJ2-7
TGTGCCAGCAGTACCACGGGACTAGCTCCCTACGAGCAGTACTTC
CASSTTGLAPYEQYF
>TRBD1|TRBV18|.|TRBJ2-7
TGTGCCAGCTCCCGGGACAGCCTCTCCTACGAGCAGTACTTC
CASSRDSLSYEQYF